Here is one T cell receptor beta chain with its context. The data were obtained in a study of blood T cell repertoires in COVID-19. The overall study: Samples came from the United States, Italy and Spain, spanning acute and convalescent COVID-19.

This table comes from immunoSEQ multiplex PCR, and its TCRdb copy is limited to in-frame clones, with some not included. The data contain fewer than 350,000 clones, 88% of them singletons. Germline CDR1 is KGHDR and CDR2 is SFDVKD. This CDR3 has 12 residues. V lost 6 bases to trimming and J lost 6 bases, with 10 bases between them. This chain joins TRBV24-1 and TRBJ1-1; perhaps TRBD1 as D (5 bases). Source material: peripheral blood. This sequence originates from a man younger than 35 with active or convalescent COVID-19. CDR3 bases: TGTGCCACCAGTTCCGGGGGTTCTGAAGCTTTCTTT. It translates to CATSSGGSEAFF.